Reported below is one TCR beta chain. These data originate in a study of blood T cell repertoires in COVID-19. Study background: T cells, B-cell-depleted T cells, or PBMCs provided the cDNA or gDNA that served as material.

V trimming: 4 bases; J trimming: 4 bases; junction bases outside the gene matches: 9. Per the germline V gene, CDR1 is SGHRS and CDR2 is YFSETQ. The CDR3 has 16 amino acids. Source study methods: Amplification of reference gene primers provided the estimated nucleated cell counts. Some clones are missing from TCRdb's copy, which holds only in-frame ones; the method was immunoSEQ multiplex PCR. The V and J calls and clone size are taken from that table; D and trimming were inferred from the DNA. This table holds tens of thousands of clones, about 80% found once. The receptor comes from a man aged 55 to 69 with acute or convalescent COVID-19. This chain joins TRBV5-1 and TRBJ2-1, with 9 bases that match TRBD2. The sequenced sample consisted of peripheral blood. The CDR3 DNA reads TGCGCCAGCAGCCCCACTTTAGCGGGGGCATACAATGAGCAGTTCTTC. This sequence encodes CASSPTLAGAYNEQFF.